This T cell receptor (beta chain) was sequenced in a study of neurological immune-mediated disorders. A single record per CDR3 protein comes from TCRdb applying MiXCR to the 5' RACE reads. This table has some 60,000 distinct CDR3 sequences, around 4.8% appearing once. Findings and caveats of the study: The multiple sclerosis repertoire cluster had no clinical or MRI feature associated with it. Phylogenetic grouping assigned the repertoires of 18 of 34 multiple sclerosis patients to a single related-CDR3 cluster, which may represent a signature.

Germline V gives CDR1 DFQATT, CDR2 SNEGSKA (reference sequence). Trimming cost V 6 bases and J 5 bases; bases outside gene matches: 9. The CDR3 has 14 amino acids. This clonotype was found many times. Its antigen is still unknown. Sequencing was done on a sample of PBMCs. The clonotype originates from a woman aged 45-60 years with multiple sclerosis. This chain joins TRBV20-1 and TRBJ2-3; 9 positions match TRBD2. CDR3 residues: CSAFPRGGLDTQYF. In nucleotides, the CDR3 is TGCAGTGCCTTTCCGCGGGGGGGCCTAGATACGCAGTATTTT.